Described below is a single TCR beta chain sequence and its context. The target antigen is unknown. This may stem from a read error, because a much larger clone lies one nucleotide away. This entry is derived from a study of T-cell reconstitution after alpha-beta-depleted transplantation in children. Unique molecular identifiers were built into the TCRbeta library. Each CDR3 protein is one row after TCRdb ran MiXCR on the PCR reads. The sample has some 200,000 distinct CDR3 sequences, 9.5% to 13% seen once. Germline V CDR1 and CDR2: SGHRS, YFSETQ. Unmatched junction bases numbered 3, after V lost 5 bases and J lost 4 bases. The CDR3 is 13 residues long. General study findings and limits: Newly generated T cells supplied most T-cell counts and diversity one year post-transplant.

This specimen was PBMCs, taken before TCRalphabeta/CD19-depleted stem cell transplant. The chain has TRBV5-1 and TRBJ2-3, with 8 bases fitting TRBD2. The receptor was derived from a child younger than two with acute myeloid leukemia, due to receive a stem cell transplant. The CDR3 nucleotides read TGCGCCAGCAGGGCAGCGGGAGCAGATACGCAGTATTTT. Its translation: CASRAAGADTQYF.